This T cell receptor beta chain was captured by sequencing in a study of cytomegalovirus exposure and HLA in healthy donors. This PCR relied on a set of 60 Vbeta primers and 13 Jbeta primers. The protocol was immunoSEQ multiplex PCR, while the TCRdb copy is restricted to in-frame clones and leaves out a portion. The sample shows 100,000 to 150,000 clones, around 75% of them seen only once. General study points: Across HLA loci, a later analysis found differing TCR association rates, with DRB1 most and HLA-C fewest. In vitro data verified a few CMV-associated chains as specific for CMV antigens. Across all donors, roughly uniform sequencing depth was an assumption of the presence/absence analyses.

Between the trimmed V and J ends, which lost 2 bases and 4 bases, there was a span of 20 bases. This CDR3 is 17 amino acids long. Germline CDR1 and CDR2: SNHLY and FYNNEI. Worth noting for this clone: No antigen is known for it.

This clonotype was sampled from a man between 60 and 75 years old in good health and CMV-seropositive. This chain uses TRBV2 with TRBJ1-2; D is unclear. Material: PBMCs. CDR3 sequence: CASSESSGVSLRYGYTF. CDR3 nucleotide sequence: TGTGCCAGCAGTGAATCCTCCGGGGTTTCTCTACGCTATGGCTACACCTTC.